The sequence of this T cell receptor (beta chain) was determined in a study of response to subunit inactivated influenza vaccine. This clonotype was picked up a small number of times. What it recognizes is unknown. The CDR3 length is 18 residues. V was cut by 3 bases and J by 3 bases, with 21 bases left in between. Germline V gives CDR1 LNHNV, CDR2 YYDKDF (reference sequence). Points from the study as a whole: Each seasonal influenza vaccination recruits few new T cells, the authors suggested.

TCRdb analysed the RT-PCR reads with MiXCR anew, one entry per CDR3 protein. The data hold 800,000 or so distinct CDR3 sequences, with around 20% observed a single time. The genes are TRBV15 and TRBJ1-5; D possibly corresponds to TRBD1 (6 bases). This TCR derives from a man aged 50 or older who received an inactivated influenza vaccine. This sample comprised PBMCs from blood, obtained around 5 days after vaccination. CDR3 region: CATSSLVWGPPANQPQHF. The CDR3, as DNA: TGTGCCACCAGCAGTCTCGTGTGGGGGCCACCAGCCAATCAGCCCCAGCATTTT.